The rows below give T cell receptor beta chains drawn from one sample of a study of T cells after yellow fever vaccination. TCRdb re-called the 5' RACE reads through MiXCR, storing one row per CDR3 protein. The table shows roughly 500,000 distinct CDR3 sequences, with 15% to 20% occurring only once. The source was PBMCs, collected 15 days after the yellow fever booster vaccination. The receptor source for this set is a man under 40 who received the YFV17D yellow fever vaccine. Each CDR3 is given with its conserved first and last residue.

TRBV7-9,CASSRDRALNTEAFF
TRBV20-1,CSARDPTSLSYEQYF
TRBV10-3,CAISEASNQPQHF
TRBV5-4,CASSLGQGLRNEQFF
TRBV20-1,CSARAHRAMNTEAFF
TRBV7-9,CASSSYYTDTQYF
TRBV20-1,CSARDHGLHYNEQFF
TRBV20-1,CSANPGLAVNEQFF
TRBV29-1,CSVETAFNTGELFF
TRBV7-9,CASSTWEEPQHF
TRBV20-1,CSAVWGTPYEQYF
TRBV6-1,CASSVQGSMTYEQYF
TRBV10-3,CAIREDVSYSGNTIYF
TRBV7-9,CASSPRIRTGGDEQFF
TRBV20-1,CSVGLAGGRAKNIQYF
TRBV7-2,CASSSKFSSYEQYF
TRBV7-9,CASSQGDTEAFF